This TCR beta chain was sequenced during a study of graft-versus-host responses after intestinal transplantation. Looking at the study overall: Recipients across the board were started on anti-thymocyte globulin induction, then kept on tacrolimus and steroids for about 3 years.

Of note for this clone: Its antigen remains unknown.

There are 13 residues in the CDR3. Germline CDR1 reads MGHRA; CDR2 reads YSYEKL. V trimming: 1 base; J trimming: 6 bases; junction bases outside the gene matches: 2. Produced via immunoSEQ multiplex PCR; TCRdb's table is partial and in-frame only. The sample yields around 130,000 clones, around 94% seen once. V is TRBV4-1 and J is TRBJ1-1; 7 positions agree with TRBD1. The receptor was derived from a human donor who received an intestinal transplant. The source was unstimulated CD4+ T cells sorted from spleen or lymph node cells, collected before intestinal transplant. The CDR3 nucleotides are TGCGCCAGCAGCCAAGCCAGGGGGGCTGAAGCTTTCTTT. This codes for CASSQARGAEAFF.